The entry below describes one TCR beta chain. Its specificity is not known. The CDR3 is 15 amino acids. Germline V CDR1 and CDR2: SGHNT, YYREEE (reference sequence). The V gene end was trimmed by 4 bases and the J gene end by 3 bases; junction bases not matched to a gene: 9. This specimen belongs to a study of cytomegalovirus exposure and HLA in healthy donors. Broader study findings: When analyzed later, a missense DCLRE1C variant was found to be linked to TCR beta V- and J-gene trimming. Cytomegalovirus-associated status was assigned to some 180 TCR beta chains.

Both 60 Vbeta primers and 13 Jbeta primers went into the PCR. The data were produced by immunoSEQ multiplex PCR, yet TCRdb's version contains in-frame clones alone and is incomplete. The sample holds fewer than 120,000 clones, 70% to 90% seen once. The material sequenced was PBMCs. This TCR derives from a man aged 40-49 years in good health and CMV-seronegative. This sequence joins TRBV5-4 and TRBJ1-1, with 7 positions matching TRBD1. CDR3 protein: CASSRKQGTHTEAFF. CDR3 DNA: TGTGCCAGCAGCAGGAAACAGGGGACGCACACTGAAGCTTTCTTT.